This TCR beta chain came from a study of shared clonotypes between healthy human individuals. Germline V lookup: CDR1 KGHSH, CDR2 LQKENI. V lost 3 bases to trimming and J lost 4 bases; unmatched junction nucleotides: 4. CDR3 length: 15 residues. Overall study results and limits: About 5% of naive CD4 clonotypes were common to a few donors.

Only in-frame clones appear in the TCRdb table, and some are missing; sequencing was by immunoSEQ multiplex PCR. The sample lists about 2,500,000 clones, roughly 92% seen once, with about 0.13% in the top ten. This clone was detected once. Its specificity is not known. CD4+ cell separation produced CD45RA+ naive and CD45RA-negative memory subsets. This receptor was identified in a man aged 18 to 29 in good health. The chain links TRBV18 to TRBJ2-1; 9 nucleotides match TRBD2. Sequenced input: naive CD4+ T cells sorted from blood. Indicated subset: CD45RA+ positively selected. This chain's CDR3 is CASSPLAGYYNEQFF. The CDR3 DNA reads as TGTGCCAGCTCACCCCTAGCGGGGTATTACAATGAGCAGTTCTTC.